Listed below are T cell receptor beta chains from one sample, sequenced in a study of cytomegalovirus exposure and HLA in healthy donors. Repertoires were generated with immunoSEQ multiplex PCR, while TCRdb's copy carries only in-frame clones and drops some. Its table records over 100,000 clones. Input material: PBMCs. These receptor sequences come from a young man in good health and CMV-seronegative. The conserved cysteine and the conserved F or W are not part of the CDR3 here. Fields, in order: D gene, V gene, CDR3 protein. A D gene is named only where the DNA matches it firmly.

>TRBD1|TRBV6-1
ASRASGTGSYEQY
>TRBD1|TRBV23-1
ASSRSGQGNTEAF
>NA|TRBV2
ASSEGGDLSYEQY
>NA|TRBV5-1
ASSLAPFDGRRGYT
>NA|TRBV5-5
ASSLEAGLNYGYT
>NA|TRBV11-3
ASSLHSNTEAF
>TRBD2|TRBV30
AWSSLAGGYSSETQY
>NA|TRBV30
AWSVGLTGQPQH
>NA|TRBV9
ASSVGQSWNSPLH
>TRBD1|TRBV18
ASSPGQGIYEQY
>NA|TRBV7-2
ASSLVGTSREQPQH
>NA|TRBV18
ASSPSTGSNEKLF
>NA|TRBV7-2
ASSFFSQPQH
>TRBD1|TRBV19
ASSIGQGATEAF
>TRBD1|TRBV28
ASSLWGSTGGYGYT
>TRBD1|TRBV19
ASSFSGTGNEKLF
>TRBD2|TRBV14
ASSWGGTAGETQY
>TRBD1|TRBV6-4
ASSDSGRGPIDTQY
>NA|TRBV5-1
ASSVTASGNTIY
>NA|TRBV29-1
SVALQGFNEKKLF
>TRBD1|TRBV30
AWSTQGGAGYT
>NA|TRBV7-2
ASSLRHKNTEAF
>NA|TRBV7-9
ASSPGGGTEAF
>NA|TRBV5-6
ASSLQGWYGSPLH
>NA|TRBV2
ASRRLGQTSQETQY
>NA|TRBV6-6
ASTWTIKEKDTQY
>NA|TRBV7-9
ASSLEGRAGYGYT
>NA|TRBV4-1
ASSQVGRIETQY
>TRBD2|TRBV6-1
ASSEAPSGGARTQY
>TRBD1|TRBV7-9
AKIGGRTGELF
>TRBD2|TRBV9
ASSPRGGWETQY
>TRBD1|TRBV19
AVTGTGHNEQF
>NA|TRBV30
AWSVGAGTYGYT
>NA|TRBV9
ASSALTANTEAF
>TRBD1|TRBV2
ASSPGQQYNEQF
>NA|TRBV23-1
ASRSVRHSNQPQH
>NA|TRBV2
AGAATYEQY
>NA|TRBV19
ASSTLETVTQY